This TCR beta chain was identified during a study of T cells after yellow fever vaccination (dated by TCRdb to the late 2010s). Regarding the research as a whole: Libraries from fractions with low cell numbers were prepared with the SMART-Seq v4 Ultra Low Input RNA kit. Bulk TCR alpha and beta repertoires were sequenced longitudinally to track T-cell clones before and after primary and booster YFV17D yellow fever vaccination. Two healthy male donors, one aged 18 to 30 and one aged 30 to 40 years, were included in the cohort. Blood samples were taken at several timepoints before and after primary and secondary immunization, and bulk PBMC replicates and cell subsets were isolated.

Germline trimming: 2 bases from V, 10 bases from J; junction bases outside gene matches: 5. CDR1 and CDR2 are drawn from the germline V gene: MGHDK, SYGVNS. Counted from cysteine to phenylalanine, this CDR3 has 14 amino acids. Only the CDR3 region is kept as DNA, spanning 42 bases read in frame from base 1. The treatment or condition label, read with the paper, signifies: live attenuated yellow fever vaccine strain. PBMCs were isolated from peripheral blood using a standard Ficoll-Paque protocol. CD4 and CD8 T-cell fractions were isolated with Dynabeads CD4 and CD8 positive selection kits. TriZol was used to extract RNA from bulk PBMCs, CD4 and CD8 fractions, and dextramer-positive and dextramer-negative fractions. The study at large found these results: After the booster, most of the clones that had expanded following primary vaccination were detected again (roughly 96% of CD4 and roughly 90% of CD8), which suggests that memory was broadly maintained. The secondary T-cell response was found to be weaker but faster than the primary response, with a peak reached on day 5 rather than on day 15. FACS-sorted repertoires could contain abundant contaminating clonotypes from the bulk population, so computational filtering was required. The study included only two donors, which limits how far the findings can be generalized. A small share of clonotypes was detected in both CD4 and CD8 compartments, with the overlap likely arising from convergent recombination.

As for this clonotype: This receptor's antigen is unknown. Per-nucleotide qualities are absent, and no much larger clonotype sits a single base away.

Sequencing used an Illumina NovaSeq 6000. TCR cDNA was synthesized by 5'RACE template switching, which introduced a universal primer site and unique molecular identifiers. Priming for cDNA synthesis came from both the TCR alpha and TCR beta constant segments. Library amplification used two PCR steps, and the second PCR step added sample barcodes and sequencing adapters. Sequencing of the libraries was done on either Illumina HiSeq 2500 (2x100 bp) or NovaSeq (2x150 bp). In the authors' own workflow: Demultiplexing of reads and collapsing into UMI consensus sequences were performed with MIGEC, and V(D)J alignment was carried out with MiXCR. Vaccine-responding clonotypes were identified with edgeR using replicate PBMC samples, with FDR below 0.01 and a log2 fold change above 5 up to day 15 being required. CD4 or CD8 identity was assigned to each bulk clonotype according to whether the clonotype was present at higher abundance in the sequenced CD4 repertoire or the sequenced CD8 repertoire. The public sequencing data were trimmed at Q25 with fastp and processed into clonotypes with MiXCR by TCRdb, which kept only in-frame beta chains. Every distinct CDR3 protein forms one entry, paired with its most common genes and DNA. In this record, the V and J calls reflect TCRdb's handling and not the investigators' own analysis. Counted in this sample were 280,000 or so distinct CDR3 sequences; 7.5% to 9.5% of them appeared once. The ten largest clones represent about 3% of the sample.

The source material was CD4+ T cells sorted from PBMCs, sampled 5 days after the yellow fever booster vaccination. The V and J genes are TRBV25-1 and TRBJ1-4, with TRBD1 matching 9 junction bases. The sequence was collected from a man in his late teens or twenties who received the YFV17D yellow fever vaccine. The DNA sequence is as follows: TGTGCCAGCAGTGAAGGGACAGGGTACGGAAAACTGTTTTTT. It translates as CASSEGTGYGKLFF.